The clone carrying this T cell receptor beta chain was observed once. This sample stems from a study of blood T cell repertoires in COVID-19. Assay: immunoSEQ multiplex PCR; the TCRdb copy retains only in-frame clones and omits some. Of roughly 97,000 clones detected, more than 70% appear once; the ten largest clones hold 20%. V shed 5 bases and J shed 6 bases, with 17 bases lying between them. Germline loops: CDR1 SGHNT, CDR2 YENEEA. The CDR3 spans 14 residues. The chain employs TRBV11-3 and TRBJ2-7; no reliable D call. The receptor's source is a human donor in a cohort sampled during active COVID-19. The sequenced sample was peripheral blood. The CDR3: CASSPGLSSGEQYF. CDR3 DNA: TGTGCCAGCAGCCCGGGTCTCTCCTCTGGCGAGCAGTACTTC.